This T cell receptor (beta chain) was sequenced in a study of T cells in Graves' hyperthyroidism and ophthalmopathy. This clonotype was seen ten or more times. Antigen: not known. Study findings and constraints: Most thyroid clonotypes expanded above 0.001 appeared in blood too.

V was clipped by 2 bases and J by 4 bases, with 9 bases between them. The CDR3 sequence is 15 residues long. Germline assignment: CDR1 MNHEY and CDR2 SVGAGI. Cells are PBMCs isolated from 10 ml of fresh blood. Amplified TCR beta CDR3 regions came from RNA transcripts. TCR CDR3 regions were first amplified by RT-PCR with HTBI primers. From the multiplex PCR reads, TCRdb called clonotypes with MiXCR, one entry per CDR3 protein. The sample records hundreds of thousands of distinct CDR3 sequences, roughly 20% being singletons. The chain carries TRBV6-5 and TRBJ2-6; D not resolved. Sample: blood. The TCR originated in a man aged 30 to 39 with Graves' ophthalmopathy. CDR3 bases: TGTGCCAGCAGTTACCGAACCTCCGGGGCCAACGTCCTGACTTTC. As protein: CASSYRTSGANVLTF.